The 23 T cell receptor beta chains reported below all come from one sample, sequenced in a study of shared clonotypes between healthy human individuals. Only in-frame clones appear in the TCRdb table, and some are missing; sequencing was by immunoSEQ multiplex PCR. Of under 2,500,000 clones in the sample, approximately 96% were seen once. Sequencing was done on a sample of naive CD4+ T cells sorted from blood. Subset denoted: CD45RA+ positively selected. All receptors come from a man between 18 and 35 years old in good health.

The chain has TRBV2 and TRBJ2-7; 10 positions match TRBD1. The CDR3 has 14 residues. Trimming removed 6 bases from V and 3 bases from J; junction bases left unmatched: 5. CDR1 and CDR2 (germline): SNHLY, FYNNEI. CDR3: CASSSGQGYYEQYF. Here the CDR3 DNA reads TGTGCCAGCAGCTCGGGACAGGGGTACTACGAGCAGTACTTC. The whole variable domain, filled in from reference TRBV2 and TRBJ2-7, reads EPEVTQTPSHQVTQMGQEVILRCVPISNHLYFYWYRQILGQKVEFLVSFYNNEISEKSEIFDDQFSVERPDGSNFTLKIRSTKLEDSAMYFCASSSGQGYYEQYFGPGTRLTVT.

DNA for the CDR3: TGTGCCAGCAGTCGCACAGGGGGCGGGTACACTGAAGCTTTCTTT. It encodes CASSRTGGGYTEAFF. The gene calls are TRBV6-1 and TRBJ1-1; 9 bases are a match to TRBD1. CDR1 is MNHNS and CDR2 is SASEGT in the germline V gene. J gave up 3 bases and V 5 bases, and 7 bases lay outside the gene matches. The CDR3 totals 15 residues.

J is TRBJ1-2 and V is TRBV7-2; 7 bases align to TRBD1. The J segment lost 4 bases and the V segment lost 2 bases, leaving 13 bases of the junction unmatched. Looked up from germline, CDR1 is SGHTA and CDR2 is FQGNSA. The CDR3 extends over 17 amino acids. This chain's CDR3 is CASSLSQEMRGPYGYTF. CDR3 nucleotides: TGTGCCAGCAGCTTATCCCAGGAGATGAGGGGGCCCTATGGCTACACCTTC. The variable domain in full, completed from reference TRBV7-2 and TRBJ1-2, reads GAGVSQSPSNKVTEKGKDVELRCDPISGHTALYWYRQSLGQGLEFLIYFQGNSAPDKSGLPSDRFSAERTGGSVSTLTIQRTQQEDSAVYLCASSLSQEMRGPYGYTFGSGTRLTVV.

With respect to this clone: Other DNA sequences in the same sample also yield this CDR3. This chain connects TRBV6-6 to TRBJ1-6; D remains ambiguous. The V gene lost 2 bases and the J gene lost 8 bases, with 7 bases spanning the gap. The CDR3 runs to 13 residues. Germline lookup yields CDR1 MNHNY and CDR2 SVGAGI (reference sequence). CDR3 sequence: CASSYLGDSPLHF. The CDR3 nucleotides are TGTGCCAGCAGTTACCTTGGGGATTCACCCCTCCACTTT.

The chain combines TRBV7-8 with TRBJ2-7; 8 bases map to TRBD2. CDR1 and CDR2 (germline): SGHVS, FQNEAQ. V shed 5 bases and J 1 base; nucleotides not matched to a gene: 4. This CDR3 has 14 residues. Written as DNA, the CDR3 is TGTGCCAGCAGCGCGGGGGGTGCATCCTACGAGCAGTACTTC. It is translated as CASSAGGASYEQYF.

This rearrangement joins TRBV2 to TRBJ2-3; unclear D gene. Germline CDR1 reads SNHLY; CDR2 reads FYNNEI. V was cut by 3 bases and J by 6 bases, with 13 bases left in between. CDR3 length: 14 residues. CDR3 in DNA: TGTGCCAGCAGTGACCACCCGACCGGGGATACGCAGTATTTT. Protein sequence: CASSDHPTGDTQYF.

Turning to this clone: The identical CDR3 is also encoded by other nucleotide sequences in the sample. The rearrangement joins TRBV2 to TRBJ2-6; 11 positions agree with TRBD1. J lost 0 bases, V lost 5 bases, and 3 bases had no gene match. The CDR3 is 17 amino acids. Per germline, CDR1 SNHLY and CDR2 FYNNEI. The DNA for the CDR3 is TGTGCCAGCAGTCCCGGGACAGGGGGCTCTGGGGCCAACGTCCTGACTTTC. This translates into CASSPGTGGSGANVLTF.

The rearrangement uses TRBV6-5 and TRBJ1-6; the D is unclear. Germline CDR1 MNHEY, CDR2 SVGAGI. There are 14 residues in the CDR3. The V gene lost 5 bases and the J gene lost 9 bases, with 14 bases spanning the gap. The CDR3 region has the DNA TGTGCCAGCAGTAGAGAATTGTTCGGTTCACCCCTCCACTTT. The encoded protein is CASSRELFGSPLHF.

The chain links TRBV18 to TRBJ1-4; D may be TRBD1 (6 bases). Germline V gene data show CDR1 as KGHSH and CDR2 as LQKENI. Deletions cut 2 bases from V and 9 bases from J, with 19 bases between. The CDR3 covers 16 residues. CDR3 protein: CASSPVDSAGTQKLFF. In DNA form, the CDR3 reads TGTGCCAGCTCACCAGTAGACAGCGCAGGGACACAAAAACTGTTTTTT. Full variable domain (outside the CDR3, taken from reference TRBV18 and TRBJ1-4): NAGVMQNPRHLVRRRGQEARLRCSPMKGHSHVYWYRQLPEEGLKFMVYLQKENIIDESGMPKERFSAEFPKEGPSILRIQQVVRGDSAAYFCASSPVDSAGTQKLFFGSGTQLSVL.

This sequence joins TRBV5-5 and TRBJ1-5; 9 positions match TRBD1. Unmatched junction bases numbered 2, after V lost 5 bases and J lost 2 bases. Germline CDR1 reads SGHKS; CDR2 reads YYEKEE (reference sequence). The CDR3 runs 14 residues. CDR3: CASSRTGGNQPQHF. DNA for the CDR3: TGTGCCAGCAGTCGGACAGGGGGCAATCAGCCCCAGCATTTT.

The rearrangement uses TRBV6-6 and TRBJ2-5, with 9 bases identical to TRBD2. V trimming: 4 bases; J trimming: 5 bases; junction bases outside the gene matches: 8. CDR1 is MNHNY and CDR2 is SVGAGI in the germline V gene (reference sequence). The CDR3 spans 15 residues. DNA of the CDR3: TGTGCCAGCAGTTCCAACCTAGCGGGAAGGGAGACCCAGTACTTC. Its protein product is CASSSNLAGRETQYF.

This sequence joins TRBV5-6 and TRBJ2-7, with D tentatively TRBD1 (5 bases). V lost 5 bases and J 2 bases, leaving 17 bases between the germline ends. Germline values: CDR1 SGHDT, CDR2 YYEEEE. This CDR3 contains 15 residues. The CDR3: CASSPRAQSPYEQYF. In nucleotides, the CDR3 is TGTGCCAGCAGTCCCAGGGCTCAGTCTCCCTACGAGCAGTACTTC.

This chain joins TRBV30 and TRBJ1-1; 7 bases match TRBD1. CDR1 GTSNPN and CDR2 SVGIG come from the germline V gene (reference sequence). This CDR3 is built from 15 residues. The trim removed 4 bases at V and 0 bases at J, leaving 8 bases unmatched. This chain's CDR3 is CAWKTQGPMNTEAFF. The CDR3 DNA sequence: TGTGCCTGGAAAACACAGGGGCCAATGAACACTGAAGCTTTCTTT.

The rearrangement joins TRBV28 to TRBJ2-7; TRBD1 aligns across 7 bases. The CDR3 consists of 13 residues. Germline CDR1 is MDHEN and CDR2 is SYDVKM. After removal of 10 bases from V and 2 bases from J, the junction contained 8 bases not matched to a gene. CDR3 residues: CAILGDSTYEQYF. CDR3 DNA: TGTGCCATCCTCGGGGACAGCACCTACGAGCAGTACTTC.

The rearrangement joins TRBV2 to TRBJ1-1; D possibly corresponds to TRBD1 (5 bases). The CDR3 sequence is 12 residues long. With 5 bases removed from V and 4 bases from J, the gap between germline ends came to 8 bases. Germline V CDR1 and CDR2: SNHLY, FYNNEI. This CDR3 reads CASSQGSTEAFF. The CDR3 DNA follows: TGTGCCAGCAGTCAGGGTAGCACTGAAGCTTTCTTT. The full variable domain, rest sourced from reference TRBV2 and TRBJ1-1, is EPEVTQTPSHQVTQMGQEVILRCVPISNHLYFYWYRQILGQKVEFLVSFYNNEISEKSEIFDDQFSVERPDGSNFTLKIRSTKLEDSAMYFCASSQGSTEAFFGQGTRLTVV.

J is TRBJ2-3 and V is TRBV7-2, with 10 bases fitting TRBD2. This CDR3 has 17 residues. Germline lookup yields CDR1 SGHTA and CDR2 FQGNSA. The V gene end was trimmed by 5 bases and the J gene end by 4 bases; junction bases not matched to a gene: 12. The CDR3 loop is CASSPRRAGGPSDTQYF. CDR3 sequence (DNA): TGTGCCAGCAGCCCACGTAGAGCGGGAGGGCCATCAGATACGCAGTATTTT. Variable domain in full (rest from reference TRBV7-2 and TRBJ2-3): GAGVSQSPSNKVTEKGKDVELRCDPISGHTALYWYRQSLGQGLEFLIYFQGNSAPDKSGLPSDRFSAERTGGSVSTLTIQRTQQEDSAVYLCASSPRRAGGPSDTQYFGPGTRLTVL.

The chain links TRBV18 to TRBJ2-3; 9 nucleotides agree with TRBD2. V shed 1 base, J shed 2 bases, and the junction held 7 bases outside the gene matches. This CDR3 is built from 17 residues. Per the germline V gene, CDR1 is KGHSH and CDR2 is LQKENI. The CDR3 sequence: CASSPQPIAGATDTQYF. The DNA of the CDR3 is TGTGCCAGCTCACCACAACCAATAGCGGGGGCCACAGATACGCAGTATTTT.

The chain is built from TRBV15 and TRBJ2-1; D uncertain. From germline, CDR1 is LNHNV and CDR2 YYDKDF (reference sequence). V was pared by 0 bases and J by 7 bases, with 7 bases between. This CDR3 contains 13 residues. The CDR3 DNA sequence: TGTGCCACCAGCAGAGAGAGATGGAATGAGCAGTTCTTC. Protein product: CATSRERWNEQFF. Variable domain in full (rest from reference TRBV15 and TRBJ2-1): DAMVIQNPRYQVTQFGKPVTLSCSQTLNHNVMYWYQQKSSQAPKLLFHYYDKDFNNEADTPDNFQSRRPNTSFCFLDIRSPGLGDTAMYLCATSRERWNEQFFGPGTRLTVL.

The chain combines TRBV30 with TRBJ2-1; D might be TRBD2 (6 bases). The CDR3 is made up of 16 amino acids. CDR1 and CDR2 (germline): GTSNPN, SVGIG (reference sequence). V was pared by 3 bases and J by 6 bases, with 21 bases between. This chain's CDR3 is CAWSRGTLHLSNEQFF. The DNA for the CDR3 is TGTGCCTGGAGCCGCGGGACTCTACATTTGTCCAATGAGCAGTTCTTC.

The genes are TRBV18 and TRBJ2-7, with D maybe TRBD1 (6 bases). V lost 4 bases and J 0 bases, leaving 10 bases between the germline ends. Germline CDR1 and CDR2: KGHSH and LQKENI. The CDR3 spans 14 residues. CDR3 sequence (DNA): TGTGCCAGCTCACAGGGGACATCCTCCTACGAGCAGTACTTC. Protein sequence: CASSQGTSSYEQYF. Based on the CDR3 plus reference TRBV18 and TRBJ2-7, the full variable domain is NAGVMQNPRHLVRRRGQEARLRCSPMKGHSHVYWYRQLPEEGLKFMVYLQKENIIDESGMPKERFSAEFPKEGPSILRIQQVVRGDSAAYFCASSQGTSSYEQYFGPGTRLTVT.

The chain is built from TRBV30 and TRBJ1-2, with D maybe TRBD1 (5 bases). The V end lost 6 bases, the J end lost 4 bases, and 24 bases lay between the germline ends. The V gene's germline CDR1 is GTSNPN and CDR2 SVGIG (reference sequence). The CDR3 spans 16 residues. For the CDR3, the DNA is TGTGCCTGCACGGGACCTCTGAGGATGGGCTCCTATGGCTACACCTTC. This codes for CACTGPLRMGSYGYTF.

The chain employs TRBV13 and TRBJ2-6; D call uncertain. V was shortened by 5 bases and J by 0 bases, with 5 bases between the two germline ends. This CDR3 has 14 amino acids. Germline loops: CDR1 PRHDT, CDR2 FYEKMQ (reference sequence). The CDR3 loop reads CASSPPSGANVLTF. As DNA, the CDR3 is TGTGCCAGCAGCCCCCCCTCTGGGGCCAACGTCCTGACTTTC.

Of note for this clone: Distinct nucleotide sequences in the sample also encode this CDR3. The chain couples TRBV30 to TRBJ1-5; TRBD1 might be the D (6 bases). The CDR3 consists of 13 residues. V gave up 2 bases and J gave up 3 bases, with 8 bases separating them. Per the germline V gene, CDR1 is GTSNPN and CDR2 is SVGIG (reference sequence). CDR3 protein: CAWSPGANQPQHF. The CDR3, as DNA: TGTGCCTGGAGTCCGGGGGCCAATCAGCCCCAGCATTTT.